The next 14 T cell receptor beta chains were all read from a single sample in a study of blood T cell repertoires in COVID-19. Generated by immunoSEQ multiplex PCR, the TCRdb table keeps only in-frame clones and is missing some. The sample comprises roughly 63,000 clones, 80% to 90% of which are singletons, and around 2% rests with the top ten. The sample taken for sequencing was peripheral blood. These receptors were collected from a human donor in a cohort sampled during active COVID-19.

The rearrangement uses TRBV6-6 and TRBJ1-4; no clear D. With 7 bases removed from V and 7 bases from J, the gap between germline ends came to 7 bases. This CDR3 is 11 amino acids long. Germline V gene lookup returns CDR1 MNHNY and CDR2 SVGAGI (reference sequence). For the CDR3, the DNA is TGTGCCAGCACAGAAAGTGAAAAACTGTTTTTT. Its translation is CASTESEKLFF.

The chain recombines TRBV5-4 with TRBJ2-3, with D possibly matching TRBD1 (6 bases). Germline loops: CDR1 SGHNT, CDR2 YYREEE (reference sequence). V was clipped by 0 bases and J by 0 bases, with 11 bases between them. The CDR3 length is 16 residues. In DNA form, the CDR3 reads TGTGCCAGCAGCTTGGGGGGGCTAACCAGCACAGATACGCAGTATTTT. This sequence encodes CASSLGGLTSTDTQYF.

In nucleotides, the CDR3 is TGCGCCAGTGGAGCTCAACAACGGGAGACCCAGTACTTC. Translation: CASGAQQRETQYF. The rearrangement uses TRBV5-1 and TRBJ2-5; D remains unclear. V lost 8 bases and J 5 bases, leaving 16 bases between the germline ends. The CDR3 sequence is 13 residues long. Germline CDR1 SGHRS, CDR2 YFSETQ.

This rearrangement joins TRBV10-3 to TRBJ2-2; D is unresolved. V dropped 6 bases and J dropped 5 bases, with 7 bases sitting between them. CDR1 is ENHRY, CDR2 SYGVKD, per germline. This CDR3 comprises 12 residues. CDR3 region: CAISRETGELFF. CDR3 in DNA: TGTGCCATCAGCCGAGAGACCGGGGAGCTGTTTTTT.

This clone was detected only once. The chain links TRBV4-1 to TRBJ1-5; 7 bases align to TRBD1. Germline V lookup: CDR1 MGHRA, CDR2 YSYEKL. The V gene end was trimmed by 3 bases and the J gene end by 0 bases; junction bases not matched to a gene: 8. The CDR3 spans 17 residues. The DNA of the CDR3 is TGCGCCAGCAGCCACAAACCGGGACAGCATAGCAATCAGCCCCAGCATTTT. Its protein is CASSHKPGQHSNQPQHF.

The chain combines TRBV4-3 with TRBJ2-2; the match to TRBD1 covers 9 bases. This CDR3 is built from 15 residues. CDR1 and CDR2 (germline): LGHNA, YSLEER. Trimming cost V 8 bases and J 2 bases; bases outside gene matches: 6. The CDR3 DNA is TGCGCCAGCGGGATGACAGGGGGAAACACCGGGGAGCTGTTTTTT. Encoded protein: CASGMTGGNTGELFF.

This clone occurred a few times. V is TRBV6-5 and J is TRBJ1-4; D might be TRBD1 (5 bases). CDR3 length equals 13 residues. Looked up from germline, CDR1 is MNHEY and CDR2 is SVGAGI. V lost 8 bases and J lost 7, with 14 bases in between. The CDR3 nucleotides are TGTGCCAGCGGAAGGGGTGGACGTGAAAAACTGTTTTTT. It encodes CASGRGGREKLFF.

The CDR3 protein is CASRTGSGDQPQHF. The CDR3 region has the DNA TGTGCCAGCAGAACAGGGTCCGGGGATCAGCCCCAGCATTTT. The chain combines TRBV27 with TRBJ1-5, with a possible D match to TRBD1 (6 bases). This CDR3 region has 14 residues. The V end lost 6 bases, the J end lost 5 bases, and 14 bases lay between the germline ends. Looked up from germline, CDR1 is MNHEY and CDR2 is SMNVEV (reference sequence).

The V and J genes are TRBV19 and TRBJ2-7; 7 bases align to TRBD1. The CDR3 is 18 residues long. The V and J ends lost 3 bases and 3 bases, in that order; junction bases with no gene match: 17. The germline V gene encodes CDR1 LNHDA and CDR2 SQIVND (reference sequence). CDR3 sequence (DNA): TGTGCCAGTAGTATCAACCCCGCCTACGGGACAGTCCTCTACGAGCAGTACTTC. This codes for CASSINPAYGTVLYEQYF.

V is TRBV4-1 and J is TRBJ2-2, with TRBD1 as a possible D gene (6 bases). Trimming removed 1 base at V and 4 bases at J, with 16 bases between. The CDR3 loop spans 17 amino acids. Germline-derived CDR1 and CDR2 are MGHRA and YSYEKL. CDR3 sequence (DNA): TGCGCCAGCAGCCAAGTCCCAGGGGCGTATAGCACCGGGGAGCTGTTTTTT. Translated, it gives CASSQVPGAYSTGELFF.

The rearrangement uses TRBV10-2 and TRBJ1-1; the D is unclear. This CDR3 comprises 13 residues. Trimming shortened V by 5 bases and J by 1 base, and 8 bases separated the two germline ends. The germline V gene encodes CDR1 WSHSY and CDR2 SAAADI. The DNA of the CDR3 is TGCGCCAGCAGTCAAGCCCAGAACACTGAAGCTTTCTTT. Translated, it gives CASSQAQNTEAFF.

The rearrangement joins TRBV6-6 to TRBJ2-2; 12 bases agree with TRBD1. The CDR3 spans 16 residues. CDR1 is MNHNY and CDR2 is SVGAGI in the germline V gene (reference sequence). With 5 bases clipped from V and 6 bases from J, the junction kept 7 bases outside the gene matches. CDR3 region: CASSRRDRGLSGELFF. The CDR3 coding sequence is TGTGCCAGCAGTCGCCGGGACAGGGGGCTCTCCGGGGAGCTGTTTTTT.

This rearrangement joins TRBV18 to TRBJ1-1; weak D call: TRBD1 (5 bases). Per the germline V gene, CDR1 is KGHSH and CDR2 is LQKENI. The CDR3 totals 13 residues. V lost 1 base and J lost 3, with 6 bases in between. In DNA form, the CDR3 reads TGTGCCAGCTCACCACAGGGGTACACTGAAGCTTTCTTT. Amino acids: CASSPQGYTEAFF.

The rearrangement links TRBV29-1 to TRBJ1-1; tentative D call: TRBD1 (6 bases). CDR3 size: 11 residues. Per germline, CDR1 SQVTM and CDR2 ANQGSEA. Trimming removed 7 bases at V and 8 bases at J, with 14 bases between. The CDR3 reads CSAERDKEAFF. The CDR3 nucleotides read TGCAGCGCCGAAAGGGACAAAGAAGCTTTCTTT.